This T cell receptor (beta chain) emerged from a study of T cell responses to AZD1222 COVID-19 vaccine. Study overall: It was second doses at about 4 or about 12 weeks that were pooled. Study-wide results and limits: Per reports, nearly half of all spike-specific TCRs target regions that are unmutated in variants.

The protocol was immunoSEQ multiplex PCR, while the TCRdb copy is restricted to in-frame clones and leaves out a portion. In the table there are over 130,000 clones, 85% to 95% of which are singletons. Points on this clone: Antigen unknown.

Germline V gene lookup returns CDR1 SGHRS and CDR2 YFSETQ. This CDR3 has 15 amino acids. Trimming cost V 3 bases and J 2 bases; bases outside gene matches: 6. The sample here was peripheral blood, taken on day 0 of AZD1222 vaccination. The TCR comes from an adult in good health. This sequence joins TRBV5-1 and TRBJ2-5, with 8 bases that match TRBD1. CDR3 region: CASSSGQVGQETQYF. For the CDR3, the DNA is TGCGCCAGCAGCTCGGGACAGGTGGGACAAGAGACCCAGTACTTC.